Below are 9 T cell receptor beta chains sequenced from a single sample in a study of blood T cell repertoires in COVID-19 (dated by TCRdb to about 2020). The library was generated by the immunoSEQ multiplex PCR assay. Sourced from immuneACCESS, this table was stored by TCRdb with only in-frame sequences that have V and J called. A share of the clones is absent; for the studies checked, an unresolved V gene accounts for under half, and the remainder has no known explanation. Present in this sample are some 350,000 clones, approximately 90% of which were seen just once. Around 1% of the sample comes from the top ten. Sequences were obtained from PBMCs or T cells enriched from blood (not recorded which). Receptors were obtained from a man between 18 and 29 years old who had recovered from COVID-19.

The chain links TRBV28 to TRBJ1-2, with D possibly matching TRBD1 (5 bases). The CDR3 loop spans 14 amino acids. Germline-derived CDR1 and CDR2 are MDHEN and SYDVKM. The V end was cut by 2 bases, the J end by 8 bases, with 15 bases between. This CDR3 is CASSLLRDSEGYTF. The CDR3 DNA is TGTGCCAGCAGTTTACTCCGAGACAGTGAAGGCTACACCTTC.

This chain connects TRBV30 to TRBJ1-5; tentative D call: TRBD1 (5 bases). Trimming removed 1 base at V and 6 bases at J, with 7 bases between. CDR1 and CDR2 from the germline V gene are GTSNPN and SVGIG (reference sequence). This CDR3 has 12 residues. The CDR3 here is CAWSEGAQPQHF. DNA for the CDR3: TGTGCCTGGAGTGAAGGGGCTCAGCCCCAGCATTTT.

This sequence joins TRBV7-8 and TRBJ1-2, with D tentatively TRBD1 (6 bases). This CDR3 spans 15 amino acids. CDR1 is SGHVS, CDR2 FQNEAQ, per germline. V was shortened by 2 bases and J by 3 bases, with 13 bases between the two germline ends. The CDR3 nucleotides read TGTGCCAGCAGCTTAATGGCAGGGGAGTACTATGGCTACACCTTC. The encoded protein is CASSLMAGEYYGYTF. The variable domain in full, with the rest retrieved from reference TRBV7-8 and TRBJ1-2, is GAGVSQSPRYKVAKRGQDVALRCDPISGHVSLFWYQQALGQGPEFLTYFQNEAQLDKSGLPSDRFFAERPEGSVSTLKIQRTQQEDSAVYLCASSLMAGEYYGYTFGSGTRLTVV.

This clone was detected only a few times. This rearrangement joins TRBV28 to TRBJ1-5, with a weak D call TRBD1 (5 bases). Germline loops: CDR1 MDHEN, CDR2 SYDVKM. Between the trimmed V and J ends, which lost 10 bases and 4 bases, there was a span of 17 bases. There are 14 residues in the CDR3. The CDR3 DNA sequence: TGTGCCACCAAGCCGGGGGGTAGGAATCAGCCCCAGCATTTT. This translates into CATKPGGRNQPQHF.

V is TRBV3-1 (or the pseudogene TRBV3-2) and J is TRBJ1-4, with 9 bases matching TRBD1. Trimming took 5 bases from V and 6 from J; bases not matched to a gene: 7. Germline loops: CDR1 LGHDT, CDR2 YNNKEL (reference sequence). This CDR3 spans 15 amino acids. The CDR3 DNA sequence: TGTGCCAGCAGCTTCACCACAGGGGGCCATGAAAAACTGTTTTTT. Protein sequence: CASSFTTGGHEKLFF.

The genes are TRBV5-1 and TRBJ1-2; D is ambiguous. V was trimmed by 4 bases and J by 6 bases, leaving 25 bases between them. This CDR3 is built from 17 residues. Germline V gene sequence: CDR1 SGHRS, CDR2 YFSETQ. The CDR3 sequence: CASSLEGPWTPENGYTF. CDR3 nucleotide sequence: TGCGCCAGCAGCCTTGAGGGCCCTTGGACGCCAGAGAATGGCTACACCTTC.

This clone was observed once. The chain carries TRBV28 and TRBJ2-1, with TRBD2 matching 7 bases. Germline CDR1 MDHEN, CDR2 SYDVKM. Trimming at V came to 7 bases and at J to 6 bases, leaving 12 bases not matched to a gene. The CDR3 loop spans 15 amino acids. CDR3 loop: CASILTPGTTNEQFF. DNA of the CDR3: TGTGCCAGCATCCTAACCCCCGGGACTACCAATGAGCAGTTCTTC.

The chain has TRBV28 and TRBJ1-2; 9 nucleotides agree with TRBD1. Trimming removed 5 bases from V and 5 bases from J; junction bases left unmatched: 6. From germline, CDR1 is MDHEN and CDR2 SYDVKM. The CDR3 is 14 amino acids. The CDR3 reads CASSAGQGIYGYTF. The CDR3 nucleotides read TGTGCCAGCAGTGCCGGACAGGGGATATATGGCTACACCTTC.

V and J are TRBV15 and TRBJ2-1, with 9 bases that match TRBD1. The J segment lost 9 bases and the V segment lost 7 bases, leaving 7 bases of the junction unmatched. The CDR3 is made up of 13 amino acids. Per germline, CDR1 LNHNV and CDR2 YYDKDF (reference sequence). For the CDR3, the DNA is TGTGCCACCAAAGGAGCGGGACAGGGTGAGCAGTTCTTC. Protein: CATKGAGQGEQFF.